This entry features one T cell receptor beta chain sequence. This entry belongs to a study of shared clonotypes between healthy human individuals. Produced via immunoSEQ multiplex PCR; TCRdb's table is partial and in-frame only. The table has about 1,800,000 clones, roughly 94% seen once. The CDR3 has 12 amino acids. Germline V gives CDR1 SGHTS, CDR2 YDEGEE. V was shortened by 7 bases and J by 2 bases, with 8 bases between the two germline ends. It was CD45RO-negative cells, positively selected for CCR7, that made up naive CD8 cells, with terminally differentiated effector memory CD45RA+ cells excluded.

The specimen sequenced was naive CD8+ T cells sorted from blood. V is TRBV5-8 and J is TRBJ2-3, with D unclear. The clonotype comes from a man younger than 35 in good health. CDR3 sequence reads: CASAHSTDTQYF. CDR3 sequence (DNA): TGTGCCAGCGCGCATTCCACAGATACGCAGTATTTT.